This T cell receptor (beta chain) was captured by sequencing in a study of patients and donors after allogeneic stem cell transplantation. From the RT-PCR reads, TCRdb called clonotypes with MiXCR, one entry per CDR3 protein. The sample consists of over 150,000 distinct CDR3 sequences, 41% of them appearing once. The germline CDR1 and CDR2 sequences are SNHLY and FYNNEI. The CDR3 totals 14 residues. Between the trimmed V and J ends, which lost 2 bases and 2 bases, there was a span of 7 bases. This TCR was sampled from a human donor who was either an allogeneic HSCT recipient or a stem cell or donor lymphocyte infusion donor (not recorded which). It is not recorded whose cells these are; they may come from a transplant donor. V usage is TRBV2 and J usage is TRBJ1-5; D not certain. Sequences were obtained from blood, either unsorted or a sorted T cell fraction (not recorded which). The CDR3 here is CASSERMGNQPQHF. CDR3 DNA sequence: TGTGCCAGCAGTGAAAGGATGGGCAATCAGCCCCAGCATTTT. Together with reference TRBV2 and TRBJ1-5, the CDR3 gives the full variable domain: EPEVTQTPSHQVTQMGQEVILRCVPISNHLYFYWYRQILGQKVEFLVSFYNNEISEKSEIFDDQFSVERPDGSNFTLKIRSTKLEDSAMYFCASSERMGNQPQHFGDGTRLSIL.